This T cell receptor beta chain emerged from a study of blood T cell repertoires in COVID-19. Turning to the study itself: The cDNA or gDNA used as material had been derived from T cells, B-cell-depleted T cells, or PBMCs.

The CDR3 is made up of 15 amino acids. V was trimmed by 3 bases and J by 6 bases, leaving 14 bases between them. Germline loops: CDR1 MGHRA, CDR2 YSYEKL. Recruits, aged roughly 18 to 100 years, lived in approximately 26 US areas. Per the original methods: Estimation of nucleated cell counts relied on the amplification of reference gene primers. Assay: immunoSEQ multiplex PCR; the TCRdb copy retains only in-frame clones and omits some. The DNA gave D and trimming, while V, J and clone size come from that table. The sample contains fewer than 250,000 clones, 80% to 90% of which appear only once. The rearrangement links TRBV4-1 to TRBJ2-2; no definite D call. This TCR was sampled from a woman aged 40-49 years with acute COVID-19. Sequenced material: PBMCs or T cells enriched from blood (not recorded which). The CDR3 DNA is TGCGCCAGCAGCCAGCGGTTGGTATCTCCCGGGGAGCTGTTTTTT. Its protein is CASSQRLVSPGELFF.